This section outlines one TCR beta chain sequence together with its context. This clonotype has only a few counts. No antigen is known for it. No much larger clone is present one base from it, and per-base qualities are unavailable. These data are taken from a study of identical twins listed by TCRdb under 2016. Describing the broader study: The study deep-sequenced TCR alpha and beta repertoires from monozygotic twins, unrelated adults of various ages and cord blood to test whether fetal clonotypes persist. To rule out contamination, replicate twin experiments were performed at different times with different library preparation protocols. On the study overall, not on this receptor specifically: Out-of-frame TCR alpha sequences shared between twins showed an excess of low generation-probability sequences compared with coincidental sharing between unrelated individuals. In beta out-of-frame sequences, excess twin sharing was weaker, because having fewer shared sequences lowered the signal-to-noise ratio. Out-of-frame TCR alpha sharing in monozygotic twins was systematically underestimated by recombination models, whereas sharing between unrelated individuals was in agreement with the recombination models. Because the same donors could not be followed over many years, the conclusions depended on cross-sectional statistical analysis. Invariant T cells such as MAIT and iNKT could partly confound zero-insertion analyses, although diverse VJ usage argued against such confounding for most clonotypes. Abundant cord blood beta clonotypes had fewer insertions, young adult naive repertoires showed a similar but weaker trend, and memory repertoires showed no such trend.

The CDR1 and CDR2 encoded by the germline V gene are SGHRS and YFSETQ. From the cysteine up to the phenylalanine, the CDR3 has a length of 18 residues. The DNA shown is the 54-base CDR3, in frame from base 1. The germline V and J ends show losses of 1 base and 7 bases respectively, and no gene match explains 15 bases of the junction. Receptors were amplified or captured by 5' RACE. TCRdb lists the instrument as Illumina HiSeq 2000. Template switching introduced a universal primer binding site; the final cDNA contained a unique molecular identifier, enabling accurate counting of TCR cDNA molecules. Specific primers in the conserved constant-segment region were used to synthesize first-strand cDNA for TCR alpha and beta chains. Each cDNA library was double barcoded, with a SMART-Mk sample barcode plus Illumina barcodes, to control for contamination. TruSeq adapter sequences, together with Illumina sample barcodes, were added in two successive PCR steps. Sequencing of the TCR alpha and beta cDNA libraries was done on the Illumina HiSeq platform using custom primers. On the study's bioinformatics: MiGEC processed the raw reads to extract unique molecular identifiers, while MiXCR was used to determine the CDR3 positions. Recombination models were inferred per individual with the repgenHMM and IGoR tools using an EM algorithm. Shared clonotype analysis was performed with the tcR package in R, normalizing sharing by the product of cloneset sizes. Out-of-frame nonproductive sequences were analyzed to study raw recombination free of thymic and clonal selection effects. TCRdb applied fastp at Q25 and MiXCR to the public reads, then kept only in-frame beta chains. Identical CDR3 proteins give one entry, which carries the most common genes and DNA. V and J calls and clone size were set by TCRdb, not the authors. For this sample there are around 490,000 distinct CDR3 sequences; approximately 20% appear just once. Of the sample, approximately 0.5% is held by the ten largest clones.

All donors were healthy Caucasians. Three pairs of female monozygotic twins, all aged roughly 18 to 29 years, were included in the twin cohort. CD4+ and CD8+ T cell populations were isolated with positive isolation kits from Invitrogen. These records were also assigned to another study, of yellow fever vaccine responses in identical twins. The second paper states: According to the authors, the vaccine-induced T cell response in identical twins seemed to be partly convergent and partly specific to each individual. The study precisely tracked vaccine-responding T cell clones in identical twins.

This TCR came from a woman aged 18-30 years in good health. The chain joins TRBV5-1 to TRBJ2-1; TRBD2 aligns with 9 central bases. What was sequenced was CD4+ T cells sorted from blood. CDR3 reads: CASSLLWASGDTINEQFF. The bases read TGCGCCAGCAGCTTGCTCTGGGCTAGCGGGGACACAATTAATGAGCAGTTCTTC.